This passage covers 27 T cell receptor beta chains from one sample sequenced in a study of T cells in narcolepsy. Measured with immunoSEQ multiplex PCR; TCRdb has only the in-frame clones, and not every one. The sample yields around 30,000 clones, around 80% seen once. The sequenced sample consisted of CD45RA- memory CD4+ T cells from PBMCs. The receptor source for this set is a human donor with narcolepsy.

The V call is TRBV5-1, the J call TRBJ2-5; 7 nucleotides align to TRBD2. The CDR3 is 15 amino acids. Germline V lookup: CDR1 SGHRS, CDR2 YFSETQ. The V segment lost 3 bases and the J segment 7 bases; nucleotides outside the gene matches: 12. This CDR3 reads CASSSTSVGLGTQYF. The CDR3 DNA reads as TGCGCCAGCAGCTCTACTAGCGTAGGTTTAGGGACCCAGTACTTC.

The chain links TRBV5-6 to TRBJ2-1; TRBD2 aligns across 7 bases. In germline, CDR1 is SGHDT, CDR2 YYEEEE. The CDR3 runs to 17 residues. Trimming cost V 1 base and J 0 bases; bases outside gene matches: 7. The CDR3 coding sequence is TGTGCCAGCAGCTTGTATAACCGCGGGAGCTCCTACAATGAGCAGTTCTTC. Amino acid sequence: CASSLYNRGSSYNEQFF.

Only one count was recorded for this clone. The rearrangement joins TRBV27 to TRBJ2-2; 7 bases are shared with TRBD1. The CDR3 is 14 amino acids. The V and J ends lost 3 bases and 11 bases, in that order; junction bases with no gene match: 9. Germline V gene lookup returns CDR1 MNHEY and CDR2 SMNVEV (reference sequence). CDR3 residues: CASSLKGATAELFF. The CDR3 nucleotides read TGTGCCAGCAGTTTGAAGGGGGCGACTGCTGAGCTGTTTTTT.

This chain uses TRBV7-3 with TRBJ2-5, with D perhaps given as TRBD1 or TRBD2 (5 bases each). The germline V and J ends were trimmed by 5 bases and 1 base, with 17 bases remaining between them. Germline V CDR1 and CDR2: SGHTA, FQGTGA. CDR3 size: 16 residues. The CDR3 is CASSPGPRKIQETQYF. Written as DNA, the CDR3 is TGTGCCAGCAGCCCGGGACCGAGAAAGATCCAAGAGACCCAGTACTTC. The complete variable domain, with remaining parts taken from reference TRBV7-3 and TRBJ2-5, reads GAGVSQTPSNKVTEKGKYVELRCDPISGHTALYWYRQSLGQGPEFLIYFQGTGAADDSGLPNDRFFAVRPEGSVSTLKIQRTERGDSAVYLCASSPGPRKIQETQYFGPGTRLLVL.

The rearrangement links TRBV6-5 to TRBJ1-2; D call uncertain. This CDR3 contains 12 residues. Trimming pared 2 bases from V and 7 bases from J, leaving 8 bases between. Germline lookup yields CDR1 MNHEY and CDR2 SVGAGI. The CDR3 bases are TGTGCCAGCAGTTACGCGGGCAGTGGCTACACCTTC. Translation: CASSYAGSGYTF.

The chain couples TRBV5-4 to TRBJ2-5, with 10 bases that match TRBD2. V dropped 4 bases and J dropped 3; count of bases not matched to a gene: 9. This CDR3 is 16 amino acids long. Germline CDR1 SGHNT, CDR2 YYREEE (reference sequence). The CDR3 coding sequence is TGTGCCAGCAGCGGACTAGCGGTTACCCGCGAAGAGACCCAGTACTTC. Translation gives CASSGLAVTREETQYF.

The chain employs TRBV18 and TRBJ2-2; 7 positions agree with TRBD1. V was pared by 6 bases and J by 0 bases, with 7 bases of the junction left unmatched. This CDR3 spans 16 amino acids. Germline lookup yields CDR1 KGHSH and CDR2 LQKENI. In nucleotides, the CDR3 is TGTGCCAGCTCGCCGGTCGGACAGGCGAACACCGGGGAGCTGTTTTTT. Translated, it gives CASSPVGQANTGELFF. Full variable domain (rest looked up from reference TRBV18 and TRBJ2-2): NAGVMQNPRHLVRRRGQEARLRCSPMKGHSHVYWYRQLPEEGLKFMVYLQKENIIDESGMPKERFSAEFPKEGPSILRIQQVVRGDSAAYFCASSPVGQANTGELFFGEGSRLTVL.

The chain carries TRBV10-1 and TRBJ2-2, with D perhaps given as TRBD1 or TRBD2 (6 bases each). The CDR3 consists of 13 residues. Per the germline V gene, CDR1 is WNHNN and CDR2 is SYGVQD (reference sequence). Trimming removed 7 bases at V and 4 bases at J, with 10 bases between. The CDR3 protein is CASTGGGTGELFF. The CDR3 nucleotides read TGCGCCAGCACCGGAGGGGGCACCGGGGAGCTGTTTTTT.

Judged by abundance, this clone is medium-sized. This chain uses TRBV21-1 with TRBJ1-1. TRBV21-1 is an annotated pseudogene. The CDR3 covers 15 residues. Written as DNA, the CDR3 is TGTGCCAGCAGCGATAACTCGTGGAGAGACACTGAAGCTTTCTTT. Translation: CASSDNSWRDTEAFF.

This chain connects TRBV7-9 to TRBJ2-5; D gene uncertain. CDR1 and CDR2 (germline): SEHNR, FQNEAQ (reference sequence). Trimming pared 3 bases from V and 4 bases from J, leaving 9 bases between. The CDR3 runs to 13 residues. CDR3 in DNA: TGTGCCAGCAGCTTCGACCTAAGAGAGACCCAGTACTTC. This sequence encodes CASSFDLRETQYF.

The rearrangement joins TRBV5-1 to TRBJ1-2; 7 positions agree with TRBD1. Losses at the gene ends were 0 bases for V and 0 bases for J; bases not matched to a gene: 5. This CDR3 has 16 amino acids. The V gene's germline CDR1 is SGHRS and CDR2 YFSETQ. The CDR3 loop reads CASSLGTTGTNYGYTF. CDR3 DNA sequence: TGCGCCAGCAGCTTGGGGACGACAGGGACTAACTATGGCTACACCTTC.

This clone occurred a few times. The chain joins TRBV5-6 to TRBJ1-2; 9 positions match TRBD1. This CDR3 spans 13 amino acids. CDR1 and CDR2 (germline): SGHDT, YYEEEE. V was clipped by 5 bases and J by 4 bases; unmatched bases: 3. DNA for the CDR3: TGTGCCAGCAGTCGACAGGGGGGCTATGGCTACACCTTC. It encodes CASSRQGGYGYTF.

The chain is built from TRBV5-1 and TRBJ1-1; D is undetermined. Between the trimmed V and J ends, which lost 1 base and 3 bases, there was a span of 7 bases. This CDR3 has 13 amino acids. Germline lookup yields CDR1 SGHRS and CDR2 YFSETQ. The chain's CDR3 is CASSLKRDTEAFF. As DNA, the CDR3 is TGCGCCAGCAGCTTGAAGAGGGACACTGAAGCTTTCTTT.

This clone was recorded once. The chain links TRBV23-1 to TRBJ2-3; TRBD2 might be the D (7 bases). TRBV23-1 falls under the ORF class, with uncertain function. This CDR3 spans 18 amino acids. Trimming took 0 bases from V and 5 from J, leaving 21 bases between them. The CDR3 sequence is CASSQSRVASGQKDTQYF. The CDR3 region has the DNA TGCGCCAGCAGTCAATCAAGGGTGGCTAGCGGACAGAAAGATACGCAGTATTTT.

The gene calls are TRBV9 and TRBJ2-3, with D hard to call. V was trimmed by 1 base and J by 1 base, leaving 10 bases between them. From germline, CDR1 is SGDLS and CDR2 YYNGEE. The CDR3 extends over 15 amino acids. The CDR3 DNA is TGTGCCAGCAGCGTAAGCTTTACCGGCACAGATACGCAGTATTTT. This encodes CASSVSFTGTDTQYF.

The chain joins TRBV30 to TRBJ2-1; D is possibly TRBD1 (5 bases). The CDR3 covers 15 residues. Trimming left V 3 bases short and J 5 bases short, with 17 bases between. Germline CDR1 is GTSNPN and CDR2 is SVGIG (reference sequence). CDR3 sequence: CAWSRFAGWDNEQFF. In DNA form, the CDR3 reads TGTGCCTGGAGCCGCTTTGCAGGGTGGGACAATGAGCAGTTCTTC. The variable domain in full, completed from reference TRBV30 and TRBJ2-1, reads SQTIHQWPATLVQPVGSPLSLECTVEGTSNPNLYWYRQAAGRGLQLLFYSVGIGQISSEVPQNLSASRPQDRQFILSSKKLLLSDSGFYLCAWSRFAGWDNEQFFGPGTRLTVL.

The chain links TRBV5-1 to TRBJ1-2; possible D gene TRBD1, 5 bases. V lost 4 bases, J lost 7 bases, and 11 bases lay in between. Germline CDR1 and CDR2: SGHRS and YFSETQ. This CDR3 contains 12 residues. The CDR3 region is CASSPPGVGYTF. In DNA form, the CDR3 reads TGCGCCAGCAGCCCGCCGGGGGTTGGCTACACCTTC.

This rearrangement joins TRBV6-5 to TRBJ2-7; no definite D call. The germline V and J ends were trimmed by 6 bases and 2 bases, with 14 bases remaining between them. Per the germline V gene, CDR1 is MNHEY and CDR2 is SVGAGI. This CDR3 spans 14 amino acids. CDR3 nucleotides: TGTGCCAGCAGCTACACGAAGGGCCCCTACGAGCAGTACTTC. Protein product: CASSYTKGPYEQYF.

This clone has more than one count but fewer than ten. The CDR3 loop is CASLGGRAQYF. DNA for the CDR3: TGTGCCTCCTTAGGGGGACGGGCCCAGTACTTC. V gene TRBV2 combines with J gene TRBJ2-5; TRBD1 is a possible D gene (6 bases). The germline CDR1 and CDR2 sequences are SNHLY and FYNNEI. V was trimmed by 11 bases and J by 9 bases, leaving 16 bases between them. This CDR3 region has 11 residues. The entire variable domain, with the rest obtained from reference TRBV2 and TRBJ2-5, is as follows: EPEVTQTPSHQVTQMGQEVILRCVPISNHLYFYWYRQILGQKVEFLVSFYNNEISEKSEIFDDQFSVERPDGSNFTLKIRSTKLEDSAMYFCASLGGRAQYFGPGTRLLVL.

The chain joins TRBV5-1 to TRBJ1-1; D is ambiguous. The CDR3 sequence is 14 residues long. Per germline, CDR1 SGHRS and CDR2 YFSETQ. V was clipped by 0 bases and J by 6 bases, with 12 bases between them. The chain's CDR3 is CASSLDQSDSEAFF. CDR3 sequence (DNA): TGCGCCAGCAGCTTGGATCAGAGCGATTCTGAAGCTTTCTTT.

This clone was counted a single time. Written as DNA, the CDR3 is TGTGCCAGCAGCCAAGACGGGGTCGGTCAGCCCCAGCATTTT. Translating gives CASSQDGVGQPQHF. The V gene is TRBV14, the J gene TRBJ1-5; unclear D gene. Germline values: CDR1 SGHDN, CDR2 FVKESK. With 0 bases removed from V and 6 bases from J, the gap between germline ends came to 9 bases. The CDR3 consists of 14 residues.

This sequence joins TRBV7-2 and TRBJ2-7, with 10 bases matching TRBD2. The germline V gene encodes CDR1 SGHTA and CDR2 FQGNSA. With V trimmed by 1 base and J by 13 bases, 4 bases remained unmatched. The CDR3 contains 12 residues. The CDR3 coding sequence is TGTGCCAGCAGCTTAGGGGCTAGCGGGAGTTACTTC. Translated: CASSLGASGSYF.

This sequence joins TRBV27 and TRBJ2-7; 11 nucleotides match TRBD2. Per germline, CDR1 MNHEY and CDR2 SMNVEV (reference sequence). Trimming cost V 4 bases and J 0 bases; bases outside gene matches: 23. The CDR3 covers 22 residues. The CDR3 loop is CASSSPGTGKTHSGRASYEQYF. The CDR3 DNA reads TGTGCCAGCAGTTCCCCCGGGACAGGGAAAACCCATAGCGGGAGGGCCTCCTACGAGCAGTACTTC.

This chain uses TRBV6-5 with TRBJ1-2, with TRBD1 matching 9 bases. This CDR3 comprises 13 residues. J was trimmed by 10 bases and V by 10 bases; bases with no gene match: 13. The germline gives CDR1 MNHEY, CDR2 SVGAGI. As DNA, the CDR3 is TGTGCCACAACAACCGGGACAGGGTTAGCCTACACCTTC. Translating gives CATTTGTGLAYTF.

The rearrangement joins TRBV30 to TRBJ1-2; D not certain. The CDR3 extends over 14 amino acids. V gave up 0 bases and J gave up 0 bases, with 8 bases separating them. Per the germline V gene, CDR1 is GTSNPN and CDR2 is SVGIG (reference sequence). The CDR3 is CAWSVPGANYGYTF. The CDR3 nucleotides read TGTGCCTGGAGTGTACCAGGAGCTAACTATGGCTACACCTTC.

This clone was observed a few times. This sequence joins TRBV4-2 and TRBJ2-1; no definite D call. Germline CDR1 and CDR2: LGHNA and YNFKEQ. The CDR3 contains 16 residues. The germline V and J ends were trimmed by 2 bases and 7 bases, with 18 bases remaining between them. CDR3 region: CASSQLVQVGRNEQFF. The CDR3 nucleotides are TGTGCCAGCAGCCAATTAGTGCAGGTCGGCAGGAATGAGCAGTTCTTC.

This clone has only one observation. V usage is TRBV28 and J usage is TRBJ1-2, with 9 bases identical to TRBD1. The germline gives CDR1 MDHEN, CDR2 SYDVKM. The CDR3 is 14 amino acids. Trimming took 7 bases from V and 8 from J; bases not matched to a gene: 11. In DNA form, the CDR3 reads TGTGCCAGCATTTCGGGACAGGGAAATGGAGGCTACACCTTC. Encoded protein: CASISGQGNGGYTF.